This is a list of T cell receptor beta chains from one sample in a study of CD8+CD57+ T cells in acquired aplastic anemia. TCRdb re-called the reads with MiXCR, one entry per CDR3 protein. The sample records around 140,000 distinct CDR3 sequences, 41% being singletons. The source material was sorted CD4+, CD8+, or CD8+CD57+ T cells (not recorded which) from PBMCs. These receptors were collected from a human donor in good health, serving as a control. Both conserved end residues are part of each CDR3. A D gene is named only where the DNA matches it firmly. Size values are once, few and many counts, or a class for expanded clones, and some rows have none.

cdr3_aa: CASSLRDFGYTF
cdr3_nt: TGTGCCAGCAGTTTACGGGACTTCGGTTACACCTTC
v_call: TRBV10-1
clone_size: NA
d_call: NA
j_call: TRBJ1-2

cdr3_aa: CASSLGTARPTLHF
cdr3_nt: TGTGCCAGCAGCTTAGGGACAGCGCGCCCCACCCTCCACTTT
v_call: TRBV7-8
clone_size: few
d_call: NA
j_call: TRBJ1-6

cdr3_aa: CASAEVLSTEAFF
cdr3_nt: TGTGCCAGCGCCGAGGTGTTGAGCACTGAAGCTTTCTTT
v_call: TRBV28
clone_size: NA
d_call: NA
j_call: TRBJ1-1

cdr3_aa: CASSFGRGRASSEQYF
cdr3_nt: TGTGCCAGCAGCTTTGGGCGTGGTAGGGCATCCAGTGAGCAGTACTTC
v_call: TRBV13
clone_size: NA
d_call: NA
j_call: TRBJ2-7

cdr3_aa: CASSLAADYEQYF
cdr3_nt: TGCGCCAGCAGCTTGGCCGCCGACTACGAGCAGTACTTC
v_call: TRBV5-1
clone_size: many
d_call: NA
j_call: TRBJ2-7

cdr3_aa: CASSLEGAGYGYTF
cdr3_nt: TGTGCCAGCAGCTTGGAGGGGGCTGGCTATGGCTACACCTTC
v_call: TRBV7-9
clone_size: NA
d_call: TRBD1
j_call: TRBJ1-2

cdr3_aa: CASSVSADTQYF
cdr3_nt: TGTGCCAGCAGCGTAAGTGCAGATACGCAGTATTTT
v_call: TRBV9
clone_size: many
d_call: NA
j_call: TRBJ2-3

cdr3_aa: CASSSWWGELFF
cdr3_nt: TGTGCCAGCAGCTCGTGGTGGGGGGAACTGTTTTTT
v_call: TRBV2
clone_size: NA
d_call: NA
j_call: TRBJ1-4

cdr3_aa: CASRRDRAEKLFF
cdr3_nt: TGTGCCAGCAGGCGCGACAGGGCGGAAAAACTGTTTTTT
v_call: TRBV7-8
clone_size: many
d_call: TRBD1
j_call: TRBJ1-4

cdr3_aa: CAISENLREPQHF
cdr3_nt: TGTGCCATCAGTGAGAACCTAAGGGAGCCCCAGCATTTT
v_call: TRBV10-3
clone_size: once
d_call: NA
j_call: TRBJ1-5

cdr3_aa: CAMGPKESYEQYF
cdr3_nt: TGTGCCATGGGACCGAAAGAGTCCTACGAGCAGTACTTC
v_call: TRBV10-3
clone_size: NA
d_call: NA
j_call: TRBJ2-7

cdr3_aa: CASSTTAGNTIYF
cdr3_nt: TGTGCCAGCAGTACAACCGCTGGAAACACCATATATTTT
v_call: TRBV6-1
clone_size: many
d_call: NA
j_call: TRBJ1-3

cdr3_aa: CASSPYEEGYTF
cdr3_nt: TGTGCCAGCAGCCCGTACGAGGAAGGCTACACCTTC
v_call: TRBV7-2
clone_size: NA
d_call: NA
j_call: TRBJ1-2

cdr3_aa: CATSSAGAGETQYF
cdr3_nt: TGTGCCACCAGTTCCGCGGGAGCGGGAGAGACCCAGTACTTC
v_call: TRBV15
clone_size: once
d_call: TRBD2
j_call: TRBJ2-5

cdr3_aa: CAISVRLAGGYEQFF
cdr3_nt: TGTGCCATCAGTGTAAGATTAGCGGGGGGTTATGAGCAGTTCTTC
v_call: TRBV10-3
clone_size: NA
d_call: TRBD2
j_call: TRBJ2-1

cdr3_aa: CASSPGTTSTNEKLFF
cdr3_nt: TGTGCCAGCAGCCCCGGGACAACCTCAACTAATGAAAAACTGTTTTTT
v_call: TRBV4-2
clone_size: few
d_call: NA
j_call: TRBJ1-4

cdr3_aa: CASSADTLAWYEQYF
cdr3_nt: TGTGCCAGCAGTGCGGACACCCTAGCGTGGTACGAGCAGTACTTC
v_call: TRBV2
clone_size: NA
d_call: NA
j_call: TRBJ2-7

cdr3_aa: CTSSLDGNQETQYF
cdr3_nt: TGTACCAGCAGCTTGGATGGGAATCAAGAGACTCAGTACTTC
v_call: TRBV5-8
clone_size: once
d_call: NA
j_call: TRBJ2-5

cdr3_aa: CASSPHGLVISQETQYF
cdr3_nt: TGTGCCAGCAGCCCCCACGGACTAGTGATTTCCCAAGAGACCCAGTACTTC
v_call: TRBV11-3
clone_size: few
d_call: TRBD2
j_call: TRBJ2-5

cdr3_aa: CSARARLAGSSSYNEQFF
cdr3_nt: TGCAGTGCTAGAGCGAGACTAGCGGGTTCTAGCTCCTACAATGAGCAGTTCTTC
v_call: TRBV20-1
clone_size: few
d_call: TRBD2
j_call: TRBJ2-1

cdr3_aa: CSAKQGNNSPLHF
cdr3_nt: TGCAGTGCTAAACAGGGAAATAATTCACCCCTCCACTTT
v_call: TRBV20-1
clone_size: many
d_call: NA
j_call: TRBJ1-6

cdr3_aa: CATRDRDDNEQFF
cdr3_nt: TGTGCCACCAGGGACAGGGATGACAATGAGCAGTTCTTC
v_call: TRBV10-3
clone_size: NA
d_call: TRBD1
j_call: TRBJ2-1

cdr3_aa: CGAGGSYEQYF
cdr3_nt: TGCGGAGCGGGAGGCTCCTACGAGCAGTACTTC
v_call: TRBV20-1
clone_size: many
d_call: TRBD2
j_call: TRBJ2-7

cdr3_aa: CARNRDRRTDTQYF
cdr3_nt: TGTGCCAGAAACCGGGACAGGAGGACAGATACGCAGTATTTT
v_call: TRBV6-4
clone_size: many
d_call: TRBD1
j_call: TRBJ2-3

cdr3_aa: CASSIGGTSSYEQYF
cdr3_nt: TGTGCCAGTAGTATTGGCGGGACGAGTTCCTACGAGCAGTACTTC
v_call: TRBV19
clone_size: NA
d_call: NA
j_call: TRBJ2-7

cdr3_aa: CASSPQQVEKNYGYTF
cdr3_nt: TGTGCCAGCTCACCACAACAGGTGGAGAAGAACTATGGCTACACCTTC
v_call: TRBV18
clone_size: few
d_call: NA
j_call: TRBJ1-2

cdr3_aa: CASSRGVHIGEKLFF
cdr3_nt: TGTGCCAGCAGTCGTGGGGTCCACATTGGAGAAAAACTGTTTTTT
v_call: TRBV12-3/TRBV12-4
clone_size: few
d_call: NA
j_call: TRBJ1-4